The clone carrying this T cell receptor (beta chain) came up a few times. The target antigen is unknown. TCRdb reanalysed the 5' RACE reads using MiXCR and keeps one entry per CDR3 protein. The sample holds about 720,000 distinct CDR3 sequences, 8.6% seen once. This sample was taken from a study of identical twins. Overall study results and limits: Where out-of-frame alpha sequences were twin-shared, they showed excess low generation probability.

V was pared by 4 bases and J by 7 bases, with 15 bases between. The CDR3 covers 14 residues. From germline, CDR1 is SGDLS and CDR2 YYNGEE. There were only healthy Caucasians among the donors. These data are also associated with another study on yellow fever vaccine responses in identical twins.

Sequencing was done on a sample of PBMCs. The TCR was taken from a woman younger than 30 in good health. The J gene is TRBJ2-1, the V gene TRBV9; D possibly corresponds to TRBD2 (5 bases). The CDR3 loop is CASSSQREKNEQFF. The CDR3, as DNA: TGTGCCAGCAGCTCCCAGAGGGAAAAAAATGAGCAGTTCTTC.